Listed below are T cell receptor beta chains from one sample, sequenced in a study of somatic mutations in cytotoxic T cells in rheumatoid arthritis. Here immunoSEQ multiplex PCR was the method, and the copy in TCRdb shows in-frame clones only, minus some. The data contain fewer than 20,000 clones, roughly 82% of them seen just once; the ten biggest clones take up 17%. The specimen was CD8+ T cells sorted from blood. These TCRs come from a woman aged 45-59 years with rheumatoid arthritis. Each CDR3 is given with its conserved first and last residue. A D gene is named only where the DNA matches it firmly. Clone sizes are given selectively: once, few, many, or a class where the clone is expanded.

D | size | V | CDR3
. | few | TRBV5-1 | CASSLLNAGDYGYTF
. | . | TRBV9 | CASSVYSGTQETQYF
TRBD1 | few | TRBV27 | CASRHRGGLSGEAFF
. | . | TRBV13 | CASSPGLSSYNEQFF
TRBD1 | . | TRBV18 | CASSHDRVAYEQYF
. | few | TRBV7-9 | CASRGDNSYEQYF
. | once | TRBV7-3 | CASSYGAGPLYEQYF
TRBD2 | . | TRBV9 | CASSPRLAGDPYEQYF
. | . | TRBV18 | CASSPSIENTEAFF
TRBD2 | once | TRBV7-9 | CASSAPGLAGGDEQYF
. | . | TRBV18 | CASSPPYEGIDTEAFF
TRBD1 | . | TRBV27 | CASSPSQGTDTQYF
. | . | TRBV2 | CASLPDLRLYNEQFF